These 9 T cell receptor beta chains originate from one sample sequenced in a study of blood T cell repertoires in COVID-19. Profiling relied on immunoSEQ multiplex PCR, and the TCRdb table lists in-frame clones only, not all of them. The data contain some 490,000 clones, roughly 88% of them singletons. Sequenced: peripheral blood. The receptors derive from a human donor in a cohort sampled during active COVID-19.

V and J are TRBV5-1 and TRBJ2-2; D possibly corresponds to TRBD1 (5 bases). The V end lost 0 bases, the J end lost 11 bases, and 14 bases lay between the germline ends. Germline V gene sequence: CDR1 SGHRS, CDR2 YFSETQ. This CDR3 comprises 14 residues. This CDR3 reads CASSLAQTAVELFF. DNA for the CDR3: TGCGCCAGCAGCTTGGCCCAGACAGCCGTAGAGCTGTTTTTT.

The CDR3 spells CASSRDSNNSPLHF. CDR3 sequence (DNA): TGTGCCAGCAGCCGCGACAGTAATAATTCACCCCTCCACTTT. The chain recombines TRBV7-9 with TRBJ1-6, with a possible D match to TRBD1 (5 bases). The CDR3 is 14 residues long. Trimming cost V 5 bases and J 5 bases, with 10 bases left between them. The germline V gene encodes CDR1 SEHNR and CDR2 FQNEAQ (reference sequence).

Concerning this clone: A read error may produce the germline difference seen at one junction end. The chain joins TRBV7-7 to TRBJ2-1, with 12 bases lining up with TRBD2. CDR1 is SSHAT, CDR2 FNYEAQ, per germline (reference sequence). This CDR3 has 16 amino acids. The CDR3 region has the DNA TGTGCTAGCAGCCAGGGACTAGCGGGTGTTTACAATGAGCAGTTCTTC. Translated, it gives CASSQGLAGVYNEQFF.

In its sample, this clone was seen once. CDR3 bases: TGTGCCAGCAGCCCAAATGGCCAGGGGGAAAAACTGTTTTTT. Its translation is CASSPNGQGEKLFF. This chain uses TRBV4-2 with TRBJ1-4, with a possible D match to TRBD1 (6 bases). The CDR3 spans 14 residues. In germline, CDR1 is LGHNA, CDR2 YNFKEQ. The V end was cut by 4 bases, the J end by 8 bases, with 14 bases between.

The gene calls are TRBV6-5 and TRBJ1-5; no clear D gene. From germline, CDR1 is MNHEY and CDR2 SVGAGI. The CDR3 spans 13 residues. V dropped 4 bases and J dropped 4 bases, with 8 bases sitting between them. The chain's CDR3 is CASSFEVNQPQHF. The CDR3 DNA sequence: TGTGCCAGCAGTTTCGAGGTAAATCAGCCCCAGCATTTT.

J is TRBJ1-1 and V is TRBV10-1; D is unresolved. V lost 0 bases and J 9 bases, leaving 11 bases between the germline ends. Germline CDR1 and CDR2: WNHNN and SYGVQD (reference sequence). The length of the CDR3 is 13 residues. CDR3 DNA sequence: TGCGCCAGCAGTGAGTCGGAGAGGAATAAAGCTTTCTTT. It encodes CASSESERNKAFF.

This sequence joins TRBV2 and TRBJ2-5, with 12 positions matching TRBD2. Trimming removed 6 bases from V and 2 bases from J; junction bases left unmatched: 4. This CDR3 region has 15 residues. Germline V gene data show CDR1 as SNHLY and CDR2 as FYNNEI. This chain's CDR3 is CASRPGTSGQETQYF. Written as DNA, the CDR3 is TGTGCCAGCAGGCCCGGGACTAGCGGGCAAGAGACCCAGTACTTC.

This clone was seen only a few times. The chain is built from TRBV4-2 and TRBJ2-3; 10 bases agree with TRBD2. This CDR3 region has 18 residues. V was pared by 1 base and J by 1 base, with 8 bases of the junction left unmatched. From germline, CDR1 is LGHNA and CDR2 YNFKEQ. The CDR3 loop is CASSQVGAGTSGTDTQYF. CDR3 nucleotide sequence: TGTGCCAGCAGCCAAGTAGGGGCCGGGACTAGCGGCACAGATACGCAGTATTTT.

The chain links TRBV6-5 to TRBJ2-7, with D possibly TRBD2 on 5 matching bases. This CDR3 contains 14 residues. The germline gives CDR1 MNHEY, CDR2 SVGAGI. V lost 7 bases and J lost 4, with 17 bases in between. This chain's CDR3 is CASTGGLQAYEQYF. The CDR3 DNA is TGTGCCAGCACAGGAGGACTGCAAGCTTACGAGCAGTACTTC.